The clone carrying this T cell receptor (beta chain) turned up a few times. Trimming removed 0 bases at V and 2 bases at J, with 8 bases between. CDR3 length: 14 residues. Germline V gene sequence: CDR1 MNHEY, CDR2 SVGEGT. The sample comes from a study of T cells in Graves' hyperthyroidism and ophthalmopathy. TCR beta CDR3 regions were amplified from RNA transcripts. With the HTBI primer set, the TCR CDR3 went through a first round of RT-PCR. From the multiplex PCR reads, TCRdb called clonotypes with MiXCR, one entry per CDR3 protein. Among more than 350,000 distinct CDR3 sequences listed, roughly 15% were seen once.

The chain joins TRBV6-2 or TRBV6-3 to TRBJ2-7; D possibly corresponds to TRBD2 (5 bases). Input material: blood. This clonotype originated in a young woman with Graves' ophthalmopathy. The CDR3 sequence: CASSYSRGPYEQYF. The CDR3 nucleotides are TGTGCCAGCAGTTACTCGAGAGGGCCCTACGAGCAGTACTTC.